In this sample, the clone carrying this T cell receptor (beta chain) turned up many times. Its specificity is unknown. RNA transcripts yielded amplified TCR beta CDR3 regions. With the HTBI primer set, the TCR CDR3 went through a first round of RT-PCR. TCRdb reanalysed the multiplex PCR reads using MiXCR and keeps one entry per CDR3 protein. The sample yields 530,000 or so distinct CDR3 sequences, 24% seen once. Germline-derived CDR1 and CDR2 are MNHEY and SVGAGI. The V gene end was trimmed by 0 bases and the J gene end by 2 bases; junction bases not matched to a gene: 4. CDR3 length equals 15 residues. Each 10 ml fresh peripheral blood draw supplied the PBMCs. The data are from a study of T cells in Graves' hyperthyroidism and ophthalmopathy. Study outcomes and limitations: The model foresaw ophthalmopathy a median roughly 6.3 months prior to onset. Peripheral blood also featured most of the thyroid clonotypes expanded above 0.001.

The rearrangement links TRBV6-5 to TRBJ2-7; 7 nucleotides match TRBD2. The sequenced sample consisted of blood. The receptor was isolated from a woman in her twenties or thirties with Graves' ophthalmopathy. CDR3 protein: CASSYSSGAAYEQYF. In DNA form, the CDR3 reads TGTGCCAGCAGTTACTCGAGCGGGGCCGCCTACGAGCAGTACTTC.